Listed here is a single TCR beta chain. Antigen specificity is unknown. This entry is derived from a study of beta chain features in type 1 diabetes. Study at large: Patients were similar to healthy donors in age and gender (as well as in cell yields).

The entirety of the isolated RNA underwent reverse transcription, so expressed TCRB transcripts were sequenced. Some clones are missing from TCRdb's copy, which holds only in-frame ones; the method was immunoSEQ multiplex PCR. This sample carries 970,000 or so clones, 17% of them seen once, and the ten largest clones take 0.023%. Study findings and constraints: There was no resolution here of whether HLA type influences TCRB rearrangement. Moderately but significantly shorter TCRB CDR3s were found in Type 1 diabetes patients in all four CD4+ subsets.

Germline CDR1 and CDR2: LGHNA and YNFKEQ. Trimming shortened V by 5 bases and J by 8 bases, and 18 bases separated the two germline ends. CDR3 length equals 15 residues. This chain connects TRBV4-2 to TRBJ1-4; D might be TRBD1 (5 bases). The sequencing input was naive CD4+ T cells from blood. The receptor's source is a woman aged 18-29 years in good health. CDR3 amino acids: CASSAPGRQQEKLFF. CDR3 bases: TGTGCCAGCAGCGCGCCGGGACGGCAACAAGAAAAACTGTTTTTT.